This T cell receptor (beta chain) derives from a study of blood T cell repertoires in COVID-19. Germline V gene lookup returns CDR1 SGDLS and CDR2 YYNGEE. V was pared by 0 bases and J by 10 bases, with 16 bases between. The CDR3 consists of 14 residues. Method: immunoSEQ multiplex PCR; TCRdb's copy keeps in-frame clones and lacks some. In the table there are 110,000 to 150,000 clones, 84% of which are singletons. Material for sequencing was PBMCs or T cells enriched from blood (not recorded which). The chain couples TRBV9 to TRBJ1-2, with D possibly TRBD1 on 6 matching bases. This clonotype was obtained from a woman between 18 and 30 years old who had been exposed to COVID-19. The CDR3 DNA follows: TGTGCCAGCAGCGTAGATCGAACCCAGGGGTTCTACACCTTC. Residues: CASSVDRTQGFYTF.